Following are 27 T cell receptor beta chains from one sample sequenced in a study of response to subunit inactivated influenza vaccine. MiXCR was run by TCRdb on the RT-PCR reads, yielding one entry per CDR3 protein. The sample shows over 450,000 distinct CDR3 sequences, around 13% of them seen only once. Sample: PBMCs from blood, taken 35 to 45 days after vaccination. The receptors derive from a man in his forties or fifties who received an inactivated influenza vaccine.

This clonotype was observed a few times. The rearrangement links TRBV7-2 to TRBJ2-3, with 10 bases that match TRBD2. The CDR3 runs to 18 residues. With 4 bases clipped from V and 3 bases from J, the junction kept 13 bases outside the gene matches. CDR1 is SGHTA, CDR2 FQGNSA, per germline. The CDR3 bases are TGTGCCAGCAGCTCACCGATGAAGCGGGGGGGCAAGACAGATACGCAGTATTTT. Translating gives CASSSPMKRGGKTDTQYF.

The CDR3 reads CASSLFSGGYQETQYF. Here the CDR3 DNA reads TGCGCCAGCAGCTTGTTTAGCGGGGGGTACCAAGAGACCCAGTACTTC. The genes are TRBV5-1 and TRBJ2-5; 10 nucleotides agree with TRBD2. CDR3 length equals 16 residues. CDR1 is SGHRS and CDR2 is YFSETQ in the germline V gene. J was trimmed by 0 bases and V by 1 base; bases with no gene match: 3. The whole variable domain, filled in from reference TRBV5-1 and TRBJ2-5, reads KAGVTQTPRYLIKTRGQQVTLSCSPISGHRSVSWYQQTPGQGLQFLFEYFSETQRNKGNFPGRFSGRQFSNSRSEMNVSTLELGDSALYLCASSLFSGGYQETQYFGPGTRLLVL.

In this sample, this clonotype turned up many times. The rearrangement links TRBV6-5 to TRBJ2-2, with TRBD1 identical over 11 bases. The CDR3 contains 15 residues. Germline CDR1 reads MNHEY; CDR2 reads SVGAGI. The V segment lost 1 base and the J segment 6 bases; nucleotides outside the gene matches: 1. CDR3 in amino acids: CASSYLGQGAGELFF. The CDR3 nucleotides read TGTGCCAGCAGTTACTTGGGACAGGGGGCCGGGGAGCTGTTTTTT.

This clonotype was seen only a few times. The genes are TRBV5-6 and TRBJ1-5; 7 bases line up with TRBD1. J gave up 3 bases and V 4 bases, and 4 bases lay outside the gene matches. Germline CDR1 and CDR2: SGHDT and YYEEEE. The CDR3 spans 14 residues. The CDR3 DNA follows: TGTGCCAGCAGCCTGGGACAGCACAATCAGCCCCAGCATTTT. It is translated as CASSLGQHNQPQHF.

This clonotype was detected a few times. V is TRBV7-2 and J is TRBJ2-5; D gene unclear. Trimming removed 6 bases from V and 5 bases from J, with 7 bases in between. This CDR3 region has 11 residues. Germline V gene lookup returns CDR1 SGHTA and CDR2 FQGNSA. The chain's CDR3 is CASRIGETQYF. The CDR3 DNA is TGTGCCAGCAGAATAGGGGAGACCCAGTACTTC.

This clonotype was seen a few times. This chain joins TRBV5-1 and TRBJ2-5, with D maybe TRBD2 (5 bases). The CDR3 loop spans 14 amino acids. Germline loops: CDR1 SGHRS, CDR2 YFSETQ. Between the trimmed V and J ends, which lost 1 base and 6 bases, there was a span of 13 bases. The CDR3 loop is CASSLTGLQQTQYF. The CDR3 region has the DNA TGCGCCAGCAGCTTGACGGGGTTGCAGCAGACCCAGTACTTC.

In its sample, this clonotype was seen many times. The rearrangement links TRBV5-1 to TRBJ2-7, with D uncertain. CDR1 and CDR2 from the germline V gene are SGHRS and YFSETQ. There are 15 residues in the CDR3. The V and J ends lost 2 bases and 2 bases respectively, with 14 bases between them. In DNA, the CDR3 is TGCGCCAGCAGCTTCAGGTCGGGCGGACCCTACGAGCAGTACTTC. Residues: CASSFRSGGPYEQYF.

The gene calls are TRBV4-1 and TRBJ2-4; D gene unclear. Germline values: CDR1 MGHRA, CDR2 YSYEKL. V lost 2 bases and J lost 0, with 11 bases in between. The CDR3 sequence is 16 residues long. The CDR3 loop reads CASSQIGLLAKNIQYF. In DNA, the CDR3 is TGCGCCAGCAGCCAAATTGGTCTACTAGCCAAAAACATTCAGTACTTC.

This chain links TRBV12-5 with TRBJ2-3, with D tentatively TRBD1 (5 bases). V was cut by 6 bases and J by 14 bases, with 18 bases left in between. Germline CDR1 is LGHNT and CDR2 is FRNRAP. The CDR3 consists of 12 residues. CDR3 sequence reads: CASGLNWGSLYF. CDR3 DNA: TGTGCTAGTGGCCTTAATTGGGGCTCCCTGTATTTT.

This clonotype was seen once. J is TRBJ2-7 and V is TRBV7-9, with TRBD2 matching 12 bases. Germline CDR1 and CDR2: SEHNR and FQNEAQ (reference sequence). J lost 3 bases, V lost 5 bases, and 5 bases had no gene match. CDR3 length: 15 amino acids. The CDR3 region is CASSPTSGRYYEQYF. The CDR3 DNA is TGTGCCAGCAGCCCTACTAGCGGGAGGTACTACGAGCAGTACTTC.

This clonotype was observed a handful of times. This chain links TRBV28 with TRBJ2-7; a weak D match, TRBD2 (6 bases). Germline lookup yields CDR1 MDHEN and CDR2 SYDVKM. This CDR3 region has 13 residues. V gave up 3 bases and J gave up 6 bases, with 12 bases separating them. CDR3 nucleotides: TGTGCCAGCAGTTTTGGAGGGCCATTCGAGCAGTACTTC. Protein product: CASSFGGPFEQYF.

V is TRBV7-2 and J is TRBJ1-3; D call uncertain. The CDR3 extends over 17 amino acids. CDR1 and CDR2 (germline): SGHTA, FQGNSA. With 0 bases removed from V and 0 bases from J, the gap between germline ends came to 12 bases. DNA for the CDR3: TGTGCCAGCAGCTTAGCGATTGGACGGAACTCTGGAAACACCATATATTTT. Translated: CASSLAIGRNSGNTIYF.

The gene calls are TRBV4-2 and TRBJ2-2; D remains ambiguous. Germline CDR1 is LGHNA and CDR2 is YNFKEQ. The CDR3 has 14 amino acids. Trimming cost V 0 bases and J 7 bases, with 9 bases left between them. The CDR3: CASSQDSTGGELFF. The CDR3 DNA reads TGTGCCAGCAGCCAAGATAGTACCGGCGGGGAGCTGTTTTTT.

This clonotype was counted a few times. J is TRBJ2-2 and V is TRBV7-2; 11 bases are shared with TRBD2. This CDR3 is built from 18 residues. From germline, CDR1 is SGHTA and CDR2 FQGNSA. With V trimmed by 0 bases and J by 3 bases, 6 bases remained unmatched. The CDR3 coding sequence is TGTGCCAGCAGCTTAGCCCCTTTAGCGGGGGGGGACACCGGGGAGCTGTTTTTT. This sequence encodes CASSLAPLAGGDTGELFF.

The sample holds a few counts of this clonotype. The chain combines TRBV5-1 with TRBJ2-1; 8 bases line up with TRBD2. The trim removed 4 bases at V and 7 bases at J, leaving 10 bases unmatched. The V gene's germline CDR1 is SGHRS and CDR2 YFSETQ. The CDR3 is made up of 15 amino acids. For the CDR3, the DNA is TGCGCCAGCAGCAAGGGTCGCGGGAGGTGGAATGAGCAGTTCTTC. Translating gives CASSKGRGRWNEQFF.

This clonotype was detected only a few times. The V gene is TRBV7-9, the J gene TRBJ2-2, with 9 bases identical to TRBD1. Trimming at V came to 5 bases and at J to 7 bases, leaving 8 bases not matched to a gene. Germline values: CDR1 SEHNR, CDR2 FQNEAQ (reference sequence). The CDR3 extends over 15 amino acids. The CDR3 bases are TGTGCCAGCAGCACCTACAGGGGGCCGGACGGGGAGCTGTTTTTT. Translating it yields CASSTYRGPDGELFF.

This clonotype was found a few times. The CDR3 protein is CATGQGAYNEQFF. The CDR3 nucleotides are TGCGCCACCGGACAGGGGGCCTACAATGAGCAGTTCTTC. The chain joins TRBV10-2 to TRBJ2-1; TRBD1 matches 10 bases. After removal of 10 bases from V and 2 bases from J, the junction contained 2 bases not matched to a gene. This CDR3 has 13 residues. Germline CDR1 WSHSY, CDR2 SAAADI.

This clonotype was counted between two and nine times. This chain links TRBV29-1 with TRBJ2-3; TRBD2 agrees at 7 bases. Trimming at V came to 3 bases and at J to 0 bases, leaving 3 bases not matched to a gene. The germline V gene has CDR1 SQVTM and CDR2 ANQGSEA. The CDR3 has 14 residues. The CDR3 region is CSVDRSGSTDTQYF. CDR3 bases: TGCAGCGTTGATCGTAGCGGGAGCACAGATACGCAGTATTTT.

V and J are TRBV4-1 and TRBJ2-1; no reliable D call. This CDR3 has 12 residues. V dropped 5 bases and J dropped 6 bases, with 8 bases sitting between them. Germline loops: CDR1 MGHRA, CDR2 YSYEKL. The CDR3 region has the DNA TGCGCCAGCAGCGTCACCATCAATGAGCAGTTCTTC. It translates to CASSVTINEQFF.

The CDR3 protein is CASSSHSNEQYF. CDR3 DNA: TGTGCCAGCAGCTCCCACAGCAACGAGCAGTACTTC. V usage is TRBV3-1 and J usage is TRBJ2-7; D is unclear. The CDR3 totals 12 residues. The V gene's germline CDR1 is LGHDT and CDR2 YNNKEL (reference sequence). V was pared by 5 bases and J by 5 bases, with 10 bases between.

The chain is built from TRBV7-8 and TRBJ2-7; no firm D call. V shed 5 bases and J shed 0 bases, with 17 bases lying between them. Germline V gene lookup returns CDR1 SGHVS and CDR2 FQNEAQ. The CDR3 sequence is 16 residues long. In nucleotides, the CDR3 is TGTGCCAGCAGCCTGACTTCCGGGCCGAGCTCCTACGAGCAGTACTTC. The encoded protein is CASSLTSGPSSYEQYF.

This clonotype was seen many times. This sequence joins TRBV5-1 and TRBJ2-2; 10 nucleotides line up with TRBD2. Germline assignment: CDR1 SGHRS and CDR2 YFSETQ. The CDR3 is 16 amino acids. J lost 3 bases, V lost 5 bases, and 7 bases had no gene match. CDR3 amino acids: CASRFLAGVHTGELFF. For the CDR3, the DNA is TGCGCCAGCAGGTTCCTAGCGGGAGTTCACACCGGGGAGCTGTTTTTT.

This clonotype was observed a handful of times. The chain combines TRBV27 with TRBJ2-7, with 7 bases fitting TRBD1. Germline V gives CDR1 MNHEY, CDR2 SMNVEV (reference sequence). V dropped 4 bases and J dropped 2; count of bases not matched to a gene: 8. The CDR3 has 15 residues. This CDR3 reads CASSSTLGTAYEQYF. The CDR3 bases are TGTGCCAGCAGTTCTACACTTGGGACAGCCTACGAGCAGTACTTC.

The genes are TRBV29-1 and TRBJ2-2; 7 nucleotides align to TRBD2. Germline values: CDR1 SQVTM, CDR2 ANQGSEA. V shed 5 bases, J shed 0 bases, and the junction held 6 bases outside the gene matches. This CDR3 region has 15 residues. The CDR3 spells CSVLPAGANTGELFF. CDR3 nucleotide sequence: TGCAGCGTTCTTCCCGCGGGGGCGAACACCGGGGAGCTGTTTTTT.

This clonotype was observed many times. The gene calls are TRBV5-1 and TRBJ2-7, with TRBD2 as a possible D gene (7 bases). Trimming removed 3 bases from V and 2 bases from J, with 12 bases in between. Germline lookup yields CDR1 SGHRS and CDR2 YFSETQ. The CDR3 totals 14 residues. Written as DNA, the CDR3 is TGCGCCAGCAGCTGGGAGGGACAAACCTACGAGCAGTACTTC. Translated: CASSWEGQTYEQYF. Full variable domain (outside the CDR3, taken from reference TRBV5-1 and TRBJ2-7): KAGVTQTPRYLIKTRGQQVTLSCSPISGHRSVSWYQQTPGQGLQFLFEYFSETQRNKGNFPGRFSGRQFSNSRSEMNVSTLELGDSALYLCASSWEGQTYEQYFGPGTRLTVT.

The sample holds a few counts of this clonotype. V is TRBV6-1 and J is TRBJ2-3; 7 bases match TRBD2. V lost 0 bases, J lost 1 base, and 10 bases stayed unmatched. In germline, CDR1 is MNHNS, CDR2 SASEGT. The CDR3 runs to 18 residues. The CDR3 is CASSEAPTGSGGTDTQYF. CDR3 bases: TGTGCCAGCAGTGAAGCACCTACGGGGAGCGGGGGCACAGATACGCAGTATTTT.

The sample holds a few counts of this clonotype. This chain joins TRBV7-2 and TRBJ2-7, with 7 bases that match TRBD1. The CDR3 sequence is 13 residues long. J was trimmed by 3 bases and V by 4 bases; bases with no gene match: 3. Germline V lookup: CDR1 SGHTA, CDR2 FQGNSA. As DNA, the CDR3 is TGTGCCAGCAGCTCGACAGGGCTCTACGAGCAGTACTTC. Translating it yields CASSSTGLYEQYF.